These T cell receptor beta chains were read from a single sample in a study of blood T cell repertoires in COVID-19. The repertoire was sequenced with immunoSEQ multiplex PCR; TCRdb's copy has only in-frame clones and lacks some. This table has roughly 40,000 clones, roughly nine tenths appearing once. The sample comprised peripheral blood. Receptor source: a human donor in a cohort sampled during active COVID-19. CDR3s include the opening cysteine and the closing phenylalanine or tryptophan. D genes are given only for firm matches. Size is omitted from some rows. Given values are once, few, many or a class for expanded clones.

V,length,size,J,D,CDR3,DNA
TRBV7-3,15,NA,TRBJ1-3,TRBD1,CASSLGQGTGNTIYF,TGTGCCAGCAGCTTGGGACAGGGGACGGGAAACACCATATATTTT
TRBV19,17,NA,TRBJ2-2,TRBD1,CASSRDRGLTNTGELFF,TGTGCCAGTAGTAGGGACAGGGGGCTCACGAACACCGGGGAGCTGTTTTTT
TRBV3-1/TRBV3-2,15,NA,TRBJ2-7,NA,CASSSKRGRAYEQYF,TGTGCCAGCAGCTCCAAACGCGGCAGAGCCTACGAGCAGTACTTC
TRBV19,14,NA,TRBJ2-3,NA,CASSPLDSTDTQYF,TGTGCCAGTAGTCCCCTGGACTCCACAGATACGCAGTATTTT
TRBV5-6,15,few,TRBJ1-5,NA,CASSLRFSGNQPQHF,TGTGCCAGCAGCTTGAGATTTTCCGGTAATCAGCCCCAGCATTTT
TRBV27,15,once,TRBJ2-7,NA,CASSLGVSATYEQYF,TGTGCCAGCAGTTTGGGCGTTTCAGCAACCTACGAGCAGTACTTC
TRBV6-6,19,NA,TRBJ1-4,TRBD1,CASSHYRGYRRPTNEKLFF,TGTGCCAGCAGTCATTACAGGGGATATCGTCGGCCAACTAATGAAAAACTGTTTTTT
TRBV24-1,15,few,TRBJ2-1,NA,CATSDQTGAYNEQFF,TGTGCCACCAGTGACCAGACAGGTGCCTACAATGAGCAGTTCTTC
TRBV5-1,15,NA,TRBJ2-7,TRBD1,CASSGGPGQVVERYF,TGCGCCAGCAGCGGTGGGCCGGGACAGGTAGTTGAGCGATACTTC
TRBV30,13,NA,TRBJ1-6,TRBD1,CAWKGQGNSPLHF,TGTGCCTGGAAGGGACAGGGGAATTCACCCCTCCACTTT
TRBV6-2/TRBV6-3,13,few,TRBJ2-1,TRBD1,CASSYQQGVHQFF,TGTGCCAGCAGTTACCAACAGGGGGTACACCAGTTCTTC
TRBV18,16,NA,TRBJ2-7,TRBD1,CASSRALDRGRYEQYF,TGTGCCAGCTCACGAGCCCTGGACAGGGGGCGGTACGAGCAGTACTTC
TRBV21-1,17,once,TRBJ1-6,NA,CASSKLISGSYNSPLHF,TGTGCCAGCAGCAAACTAATTTCGGGCTCCTATAATTCACCCCTCCACTTT
TRBV27,16,NA,TRBJ2-7,TRBD2,CASSPMGTSGIYEQYF,TGTGCCAGCAGTCCTATGGGGACTAGCGGGATTTACGAGCAGTACTTC
TRBV5-1,13,NA,TRBJ2-5,NA,CASSLQGWETQYF,TGCGCCAGCAGCTTACAGGGTTGGGAGACCCAGTACTTC
TRBV4-2,20,NA,TRBJ2-5,TRBD2,CASSQGPETSGTTRGETQYF,TGTGCCAGCAGCCAAGGGCCTGAGACTAGCGGGACTACTCGGGGAGAGACCCAGTACTTC
TRBV19,16,NA,TRBJ2-1,NA,CASSRGQPYLEGRQFF,TGTGCCAGTAGTAGAGGACAGCCCTACCTGGAAGGTAGGCAGTTCTTC
TRBV2,17,NA,TRBJ2-3,TRBD2,CASSDGETSGSTDTQYF,TGTGCCAGCAGTGATGGGGAGACTAGCGGGAGCACAGATACGCAGTATTTT
TRBV9,13,NA,TRBJ2-7,NA,CASSWEPTERQYF,TGTGCCAGCAGCTGGGAGCCTACCGAGAGGCAGTACTTC
TRBV9,15,NA,TRBJ2-7,TRBD2,CASSVGTSGPYEQYF,TGTGCCAGCAGCGTTGGGACTAGCGGTCCCTACGAGCAGTACTTC
TRBV5-6,15,NA,TRBJ2-7,TRBD1,CASSGTGTGSYEQYF,TGTGCCAGCAGCGGAACCGGGACAGGGTCCTACGAGCAGTACTTC
TRBV5-1,14,NA,TRBJ2-2,TRBD2,CASSYPAAGGELFF,TGCGCCAGCAGCTATCCGGCAGCGGGGGGGGAGCTGTTTTTT
TRBV9,12,NA,TRBJ2-7,NA,CASRAGSYEQYF,TGTGCCAGCAGGGCGGGGTCCTACGAGCAGTACTTC
TRBV5-1,12,NA,TRBJ2-5,NA,CASSNEGFAQYF,TGCGCCAGCAGCAATGAGGGTTTTGCCCAGTACTTC
TRBV7-3,14,NA,TRBJ1-3,NA,CASSFTGQGNTIYF,TGTGCCAGCAGCTTTACAGGACAGGGAAACACCATATATTTT
TRBV6-2/TRBV6-3,15,NA,TRBJ2-3,NA,CASSKRGDFTDTQYF,TGTGCCAGCAGCAAACGAGGGGACTTCACAGATACGCAGTATTTT
TRBV28,15,NA,TRBJ1-4,TRBD1,CASSFRTGSGEKLFF,TGTGCCAGCAGTTTCCGGACAGGTTCAGGAGAAAAACTGTTTTTT
TRBV6-2/TRBV6-3,16,NA,TRBJ2-3,NA,CASSRRIGLHTDTQYF,TGTGCCAGCAGTCGACGGATTGGACTGCACACAGATACGCAGTATTTT
TRBV21-1,15,NA,TRBJ2-5,NA,CASSKEPGNPETQYF,TGTGCCAGCAGCAAAGAACCAGGGAATCCAGAGACCCAGTACTTC
TRBV29-1,12,NA,TRBJ2-7,NA,CSVVTDRYEQYF,TGCAGCGTCGTGACAGATAGATACGAGCAGTACTTC
TRBV15,16,NA,TRBJ1-1,TRBD1,CATSPRRQGANTEAFF,TGTGCCACCAGCCCCCGCCGGCAGGGGGCAAACACTGAAGCTTTCTTT
TRBV2,13,NA,TRBJ1-5,NA,CASREGRWQPQHF,TGTGCCAGCAGGGAGGGGAGGTGGCAGCCCCAGCATTTT
TRBV28,14,NA,TRBJ1-2,NA,CASSATVTNYGYTF,TGTGCCAGCAGCGCGACAGTTACTAACTATGGCTACACCTTC
TRBV7-2,15,NA,TRBJ1-5,TRBD1,CASSLEGQVYQPQHF,TGTGCCAGCAGCTTAGAAGGACAGGTCTATCAGCCCCAGCATTTT
TRBV7-2,13,NA,TRBJ1-4,NA,CASSLQANEKLFF,TGTGCCAGCAGCTTGCAGGCTAATGAAAAACTGTTTTTT
TRBV9,15,NA,TRBJ1-6,TRBD1,CASSAKATGVSPLHF,TGTGCCAGCAGCGCCAAAGCGACAGGGGTTTCACCCCTCCACTTT
TRBV5-1,14,NA,TRBJ2-3,NA,CASSLGTDTDTQYF,TGCGCCAGCAGCTTGGGGACAGACACAGATACGCAGTATTTT
TRBV10-3,14,NA,TRBJ2-1,NA,CAIRGPGKGNEQFF,TGTGCCATCAGGGGCCCGGGAAAGGGCAATGAGCAGTTCTTC
TRBV5-4,14,NA,TRBJ1-6,NA,CASSLSGDNSPLHF,TGTGCCAGCAGCTTGTCCGGGGATAATTCACCCCTCCACTTT
TRBV27,15,NA,TRBJ2-1,NA,CASSLGLSSYNEQFF,TGTGCCAGCAGTTTAGGACTAAGCTCCTACAATGAGCAGTTCTTC
TRBV28,17,NA,TRBJ1-1,NA,CASSYREYAGMMAEAFF,TGTGCCAGCAGCTACCGAGAATATGCAGGGATGATGGCTGAAGCTTTCTTT
TRBV7-2,19,NA,TRBJ2-1,TRBD2,CASSLRQDSGRASYNEQFF,TGTGCCAGCAGCTTAAGGCAGGACAGCGGGAGGGCCTCCTACAATGAGCAGTTCTTC
TRBV5-6,14,NA,TRBJ2-7,TRBD1,CASSFGQGAQEQYF,TGTGCCAGCAGCTTCGGACAGGGGGCGCAAGAGCAGTACTTC
TRBV28,14,few,TRBJ2-7,NA,CASRETGEYYEQYF,TGTGCCAGCAGGGAAACAGGTGAATATTACGAGCAGTACTTC
TRBV11-2,14,NA,TRBJ2-5,NA,CASSRQGQGETQYF,TGTGCCAGCAGCCGGCAGGGACAAGGAGAGACCCAGTACTTC
TRBV7-3,13,once,TRBJ2-3,NA,CASSLYGTDTQYF,TGTGCCAGCAGCTTATATGGCACAGATACGCAGTATTTT